This T cell receptor (beta chain) originates from a study of beta chain features in type 1 diabetes. Study-wide findings and caveats: Type 1 diabetes patients had fewer VDJ junction insertions and more deletions.

The authors reverse transcribed all of the isolated RNA, so sequencing captured expressed TCRB transcripts. Generated by immunoSEQ multiplex PCR, the TCRdb table keeps only in-frame clones and is missing some. The top ten hold 0.44% of the sample, which has fewer than 400,000 clones, roughly 8% seen once. The length of the CDR3 is 12 residues. Germline CDR1 MDHEN, CDR2 SYDVKM. Between the trimmed V and J ends, which lost 3 bases and 2 bases, there was a span of 5 bases. This clone was recorded a few times. Its antigen is not identified. Additional DNA sequences in this sample encode the identical CDR3.

Sequences were obtained from central memory CD4+ T cells from blood. The TCR originated in a woman aged 18-29 years in good health. V and J are TRBV28 and TRBJ2-7; D not resolved. CDR3 residues: CASSFSTYEQYF. The DNA for the CDR3 is TGTGCCAGCAGTTTTAGCACCTACGAGCAGTACTTC.